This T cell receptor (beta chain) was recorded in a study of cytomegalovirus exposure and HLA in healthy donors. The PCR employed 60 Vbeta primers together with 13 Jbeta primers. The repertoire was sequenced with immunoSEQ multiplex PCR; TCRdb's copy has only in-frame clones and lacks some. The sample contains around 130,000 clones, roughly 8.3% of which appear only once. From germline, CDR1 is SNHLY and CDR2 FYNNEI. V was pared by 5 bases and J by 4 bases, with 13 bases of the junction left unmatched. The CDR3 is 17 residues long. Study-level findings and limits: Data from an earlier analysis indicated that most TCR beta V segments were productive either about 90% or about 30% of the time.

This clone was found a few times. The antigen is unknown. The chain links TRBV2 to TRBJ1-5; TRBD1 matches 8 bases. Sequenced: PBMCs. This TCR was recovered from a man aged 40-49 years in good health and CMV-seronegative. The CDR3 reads CASSKGWPGGPNQPQHF. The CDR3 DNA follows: TGTGCCAGCAGTAAAGGTTGGCCAGGGGGCCCAAATCAGCCCCAGCATTTT.